These 3 T cell receptor beta chains were sequenced from one sample in a study of blood T cell repertoires in COVID-19. TCRdb's copy holds only in-frame clones and misses some; the assay was immunoSEQ multiplex PCR. The profile shows over 90,000 clones, more than 75% of them singletons. What was sequenced was peripheral blood. The receptors come from a human donor in a cohort sampled during active COVID-19.

The chain has TRBV29-1 and TRBJ2-5; the match to TRBD2 covers 11 bases. The CDR3 sequence is 14 residues long. Germline-derived CDR1 and CDR2 are SQVTM and ANQGSEA. The ends lost 7 bases at V and 2 bases at J; junction bases unmatched: 6. The CDR3 DNA reads as TGCAGCGCCCCATCTAGCGGGGGGCAAGAGACCCAGTACTTC. Its translation is CSAPSSGGQETQYF.

This rearrangement joins TRBV5-1 to TRBJ2-5; TRBD2 agrees at 8 bases. In germline, CDR1 is SGHRS, CDR2 YFSETQ. The CDR3 is made up of 16 amino acids. V dropped 4 bases and J dropped 5; count of bases not matched to a gene: 13. The CDR3 nucleotides are TGCGCCAGCAGCCCAAGGCCCAGCGGGAGAATGGAGACCCAGTACTTC. Its translation: CASSPRPSGRMETQYF. The full variable domain, in which reference TRBV5-1 and TRBJ2-5 provide the parts outside the CDR3, is KAGVTQTPRYLIKTRGQQVTLSCSPISGHRSVSWYQQTPGQGLQFLFEYFSETQRNKGNFPGRFSGRQFSNSRSEMNVSTLELGDSALYLCASSPRPSGRMETQYFGPGTRLLVL.

The chain couples TRBV5-1 to TRBJ2-5; D possibly corresponds to TRBD2 (5 bases). The CDR3 extends over 18 amino acids. The germline V gene has CDR1 SGHRS and CDR2 YFSETQ. V shed 4 bases and J shed 5 bases, with 27 bases lying between them. CDR3: CASSTDRRTRGLAETQYF. DNA of the CDR3: TGCGCCAGCAGCACCGACCGGCGGACTCGCGGACTGGCGGAGACCCAGTACTTC. The whole variable domain, filled in from reference TRBV5-1 and TRBJ2-5, reads KAGVTQTPRYLIKTRGQQVTLSCSPISGHRSVSWYQQTPGQGLQFLFEYFSETQRNKGNFPGRFSGRQFSNSRSEMNVSTLELGDSALYLCASSTDRRTRGLAETQYFGPGTRLLVL.